The 6 T cell receptor beta chains listed next were all sequenced from one sample in a study of shared clonotypes between healthy human individuals. CD45RO-negative CD8 cells positively selected for CCR7 made up the naive population, which excluded terminally differentiated effector memory CD45RA+ cells. Assay used: immunoSEQ multiplex PCR; TCRdb lists only in-frame clones, some missing. This table holds about 590,000 clones, around 95% found once. Sequences were obtained from naive CD8+ T cells sorted from blood. These receptors all stem from a woman in her 30s in good health.

V and J are TRBV19 and TRBJ2-1, with TRBD2 identical over 7 bases. Germline V gene sequence: CDR1 LNHDA, CDR2 SQIVND (reference sequence). The V gene end was trimmed by 1 base and the J gene end by 6 bases; junction bases not matched to a gene: 9. This CDR3 spans 16 amino acids. The CDR3: CASSIVAGAVPNEQFF. The CDR3 DNA follows: TGTGCCAGTAGTATAGTTGCGGGAGCGGTACCCAATGAGCAGTTCTTC.

This sequence joins TRBV27 and TRBJ2-7; D is possibly TRBD1 or TRBD2 (5 bases each). The CDR3 has 16 amino acids. The germline V gene encodes CDR1 MNHEY and CDR2 SMNVEV (reference sequence). V was clipped by 2 bases and J by 2 bases, with 16 bases between them. The CDR3 bases are TGTGCCAGCAGTTTACTCGCCGGGAAGGGGCCCTACGAGCAGTACTTC. Encoded protein: CASSLLAGKGPYEQYF.

The chain couples TRBV28 to TRBJ1-5; 7 positions agree with TRBD1. Germline V gene lookup returns CDR1 MDHEN and CDR2 SYDVKM. There are 13 residues in the CDR3. V lost 4 bases to trimming and J lost 6 bases; unmatched junction nucleotides: 3. CDR3 DNA sequence: TGTGCCAGCAGTTGGACAGGCCTTCAGCCCCAGCATTTT. Its translation is CASSWTGLQPQHF.

This chain uses TRBV6-6 with TRBJ2-3, with TRBD2 matching over 10 bases. V dropped 2 bases and J dropped 1; count of bases not matched to a gene: 3. Germline V CDR1 and CDR2: MNHNY, SVGAGI (reference sequence). The CDR3 sequence is 16 residues long. CDR3 amino acids: CASSYGGTSGTDTQYF. The CDR3 nucleotides read TGTGCCAGCAGTTACGGGGGGACTAGCGGCACAGATACGCAGTATTTT.

This clone was seen a single time. The CDR3 DNA follows: TGTGCCAGCAGTCATCGGGGCGACTACGAGCAGTACTTC. Translation: CASSHRGDYEQYF. The chain has TRBV28 and TRBJ2-7; either TRBD1 or TRBD2 may fit D (5 bases each). This CDR3 has 13 residues. With 5 bases removed from V and 3 bases from J, the gap between germline ends came to 11 bases. Germline V gives CDR1 MDHEN, CDR2 SYDVKM.

The chain recombines TRBV7-2 with TRBJ2-7; D not certain. V lost 4 bases and J lost 6, with 19 bases in between. This CDR3 is 15 amino acids long. Germline V gene sequence: CDR1 SGHTA, CDR2 FQGNSA. The CDR3 DNA reads as TGTGCCAGCAGCTCAGTCCAGGCCTCTGTTGGCGAGCAGTACTTC. It is translated as CASSSVQASVGEQYF. The whole variable domain, filled in from reference TRBV7-2 and TRBJ2-7, reads GAGVSQSPSNKVTEKGKDVELRCDPISGHTALYWYRQSLGQGLEFLIYFQGNSAPDKSGLPSDRFSAERTGGSVSTLTIQRTQQEDSAVYLCASSSVQASVGEQYFGPGTRLTVT.